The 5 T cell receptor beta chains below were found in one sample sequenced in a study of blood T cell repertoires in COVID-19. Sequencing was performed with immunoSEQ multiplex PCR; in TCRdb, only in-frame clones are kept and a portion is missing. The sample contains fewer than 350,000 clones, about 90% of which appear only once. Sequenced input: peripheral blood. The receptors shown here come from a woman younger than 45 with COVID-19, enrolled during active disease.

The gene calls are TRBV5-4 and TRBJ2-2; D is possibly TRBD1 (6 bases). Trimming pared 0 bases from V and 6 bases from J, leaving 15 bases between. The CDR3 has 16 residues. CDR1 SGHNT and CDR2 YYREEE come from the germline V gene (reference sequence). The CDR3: CASSLAGVSPPGELFF. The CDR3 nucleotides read TGTGCCAGCAGCTTGGCAGGGGTCAGCCCCCCCGGGGAGCTGTTTTTT.

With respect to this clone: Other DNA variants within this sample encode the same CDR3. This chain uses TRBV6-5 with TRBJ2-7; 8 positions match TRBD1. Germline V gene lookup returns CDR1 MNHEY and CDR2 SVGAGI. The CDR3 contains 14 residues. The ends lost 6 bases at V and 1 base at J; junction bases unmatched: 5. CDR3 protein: CASSLRGRSYEQYF. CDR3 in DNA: TGTGCCAGCAGCCTCAGGGGGCGATCCTACGAGCAGTACTTC.

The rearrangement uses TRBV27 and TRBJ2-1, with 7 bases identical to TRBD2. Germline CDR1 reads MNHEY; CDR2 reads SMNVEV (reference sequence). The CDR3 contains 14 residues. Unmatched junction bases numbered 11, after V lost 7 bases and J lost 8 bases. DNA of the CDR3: TGTGCCAGCACCTGGACCGGGGGGTGGTATGAGCAGTTCTTC. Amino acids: CASTWTGGWYEQFF.

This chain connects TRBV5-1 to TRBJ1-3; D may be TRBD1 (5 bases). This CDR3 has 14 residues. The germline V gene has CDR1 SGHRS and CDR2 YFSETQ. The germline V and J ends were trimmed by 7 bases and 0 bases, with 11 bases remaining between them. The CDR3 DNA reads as TGCGCCAGCGCGGGGGGAAGCTCTGGAAACACCATATATTTT. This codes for CASAGGSSGNTIYF. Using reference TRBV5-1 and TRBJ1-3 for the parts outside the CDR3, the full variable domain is KAGVTQTPRYLIKTRGQQVTLSCSPISGHRSVSWYQQTPGQGLQFLFEYFSETQRNKGNFPGRFSGRQFSNSRSEMNVSTLELGDSALYLCASAGGSSGNTIYFGEGSWLTVV.

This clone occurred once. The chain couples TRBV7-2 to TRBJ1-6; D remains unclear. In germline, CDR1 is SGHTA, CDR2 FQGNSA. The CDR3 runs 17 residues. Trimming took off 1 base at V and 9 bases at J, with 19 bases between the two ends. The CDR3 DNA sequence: TGTGCCAGCAGCTTAGAGGGAAGGTTGGGAGTAAGTTCACCCCTCCACTTT. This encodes CASSLEGRLGVSSPLHF. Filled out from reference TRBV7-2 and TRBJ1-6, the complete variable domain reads GAGVSQSPSNKVTEKGKDVELRCDPISGHTALYWYRQSLGQGLEFLIYFQGNSAPDKSGLPSDRFSAERTGGSVSTLTIQRTQQEDSAVYLCASSLEGRLGVSSPLHFGNGTRLTVT.